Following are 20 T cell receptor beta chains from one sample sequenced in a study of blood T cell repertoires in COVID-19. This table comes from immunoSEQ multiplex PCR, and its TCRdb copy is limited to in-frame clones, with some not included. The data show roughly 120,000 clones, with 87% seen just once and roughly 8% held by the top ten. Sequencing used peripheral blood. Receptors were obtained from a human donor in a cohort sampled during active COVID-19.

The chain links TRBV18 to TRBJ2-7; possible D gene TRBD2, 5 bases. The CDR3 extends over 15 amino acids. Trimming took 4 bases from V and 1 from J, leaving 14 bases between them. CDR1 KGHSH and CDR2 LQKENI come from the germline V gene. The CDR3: CASSRGNKGSYEQYF. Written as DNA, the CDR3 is TGTGCCAGCTCACGAGGGAATAAGGGATCCTACGAGCAGTACTTC.

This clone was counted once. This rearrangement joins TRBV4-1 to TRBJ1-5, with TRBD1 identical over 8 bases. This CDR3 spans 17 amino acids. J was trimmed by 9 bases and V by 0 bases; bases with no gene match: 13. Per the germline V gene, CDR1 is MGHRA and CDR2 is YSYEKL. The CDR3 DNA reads TGCGCCAGCAGCCAAGATGGGGGGACAGGCCTCGAGGGGCCCCAGCATTTT. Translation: CASSQDGGTGLEGPQHF.

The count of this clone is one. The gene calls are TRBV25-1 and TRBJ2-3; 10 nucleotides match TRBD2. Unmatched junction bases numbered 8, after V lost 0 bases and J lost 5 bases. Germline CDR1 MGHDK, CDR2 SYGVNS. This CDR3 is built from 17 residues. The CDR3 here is CASSEYIRAGGGDTQYF. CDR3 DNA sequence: TGTGCCAGCAGTGAATATATTCGAGCGGGAGGGGGAGATACGCAGTATTTT.

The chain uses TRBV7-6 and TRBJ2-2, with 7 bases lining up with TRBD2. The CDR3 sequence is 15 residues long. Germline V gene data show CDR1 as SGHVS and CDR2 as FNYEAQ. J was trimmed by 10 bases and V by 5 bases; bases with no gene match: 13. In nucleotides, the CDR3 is TGTGCCAGCAGCCCCCGGGAGGCCCCCCTGGCGGAGCTGTTTTTT. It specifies CASSPREAPLAELFF.

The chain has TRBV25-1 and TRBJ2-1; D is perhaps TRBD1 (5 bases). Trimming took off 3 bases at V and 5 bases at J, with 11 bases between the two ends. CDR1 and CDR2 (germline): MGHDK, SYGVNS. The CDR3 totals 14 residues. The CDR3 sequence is CASSDPRRDNEQFF. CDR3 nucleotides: TGTGCCAGCAGTGACCCCCGCAGGGACAATGAGCAGTTCTTC.

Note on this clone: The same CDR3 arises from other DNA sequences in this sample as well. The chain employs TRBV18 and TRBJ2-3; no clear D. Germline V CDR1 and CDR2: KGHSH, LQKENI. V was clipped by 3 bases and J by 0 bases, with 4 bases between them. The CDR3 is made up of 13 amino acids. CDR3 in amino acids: CASSPPSTDTQYF. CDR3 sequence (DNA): TGTGCCAGCTCACCTCCTAGCACAGATACGCAGTATTTT.

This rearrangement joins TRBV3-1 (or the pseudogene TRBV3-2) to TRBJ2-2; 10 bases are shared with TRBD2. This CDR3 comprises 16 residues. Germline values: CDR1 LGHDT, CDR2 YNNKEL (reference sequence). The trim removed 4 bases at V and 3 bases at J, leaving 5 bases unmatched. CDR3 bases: TGTGCCAGCAGCCCGGGACTAGCGCGGGACACCGGGGAGCTGTTTTTT. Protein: CASSPGLARDTGELFF.

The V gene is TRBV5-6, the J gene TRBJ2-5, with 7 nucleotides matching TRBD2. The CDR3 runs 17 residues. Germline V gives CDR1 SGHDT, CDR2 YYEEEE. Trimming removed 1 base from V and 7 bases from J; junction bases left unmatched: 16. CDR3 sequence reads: CASSLTLRSPREGTQYF. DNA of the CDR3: TGTGCCAGCAGCTTGACCTTGAGATCCCCTAGGGAGGGGACCCAGTACTTC.

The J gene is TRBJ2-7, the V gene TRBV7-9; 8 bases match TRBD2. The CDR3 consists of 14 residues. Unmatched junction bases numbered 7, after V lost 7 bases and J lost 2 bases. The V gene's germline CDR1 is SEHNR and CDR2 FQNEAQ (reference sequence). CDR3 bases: TGTGCCAGCACTGCGGGAGGCCTGGCCTACGAGCAGTACTTC. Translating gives CASTAGGLAYEQYF. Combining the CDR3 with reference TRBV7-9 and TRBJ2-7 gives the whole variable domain DTGVSQNPRHKITKRGQNVTFRCDPISEHNRLYWYRQTLGQGPEFLTYFQNEAQLEKSRLLSDRFSAERPKGSFSTLEIQRTEQGDSAMYLCASTAGGLAYEQYFGPGTRLTVT.

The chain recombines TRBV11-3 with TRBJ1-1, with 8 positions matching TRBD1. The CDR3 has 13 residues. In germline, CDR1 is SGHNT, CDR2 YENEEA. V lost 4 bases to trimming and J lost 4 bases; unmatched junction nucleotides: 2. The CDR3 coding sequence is TGTGCCAGCAGCTCACAGGGGGGCACTGAAGCTTTCTTT. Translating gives CASSSQGGTEAFF.

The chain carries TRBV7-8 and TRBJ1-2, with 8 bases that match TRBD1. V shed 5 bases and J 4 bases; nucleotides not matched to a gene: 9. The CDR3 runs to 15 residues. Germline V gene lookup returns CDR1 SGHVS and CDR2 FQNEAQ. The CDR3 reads CASSPDGTGSYGYTF. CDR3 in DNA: TGTGCCAGCAGCCCGGACGGGACAGGCAGCTATGGCTACACCTTC.

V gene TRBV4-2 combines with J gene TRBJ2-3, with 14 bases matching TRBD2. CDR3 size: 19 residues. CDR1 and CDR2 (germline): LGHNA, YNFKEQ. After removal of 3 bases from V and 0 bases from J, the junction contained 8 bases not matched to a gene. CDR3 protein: CASSHLSGTSGSSTDTQYF. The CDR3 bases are TGTGCCAGCAGCCACTTAAGCGGGACTAGCGGGAGCAGCACAGATACGCAGTATTTT.

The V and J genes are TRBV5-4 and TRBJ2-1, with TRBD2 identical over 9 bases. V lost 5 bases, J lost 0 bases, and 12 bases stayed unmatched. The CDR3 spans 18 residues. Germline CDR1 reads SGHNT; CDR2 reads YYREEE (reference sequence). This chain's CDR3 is CASRRGVAGVGSYNEQFF. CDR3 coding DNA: TGTGCCAGCAGGCGGGGGGTAGCGGGAGTAGGCTCCTACAATGAGCAGTTCTTC.

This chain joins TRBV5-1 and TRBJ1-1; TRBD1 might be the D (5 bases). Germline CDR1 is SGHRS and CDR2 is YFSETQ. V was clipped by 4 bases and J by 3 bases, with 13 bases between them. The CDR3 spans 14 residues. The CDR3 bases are TGCGCCAGCAGCCGTACCGGGACTGACACTGAAGCTTTCTTT. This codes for CASSRTGTDTEAFF. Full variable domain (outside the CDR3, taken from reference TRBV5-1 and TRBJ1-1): KAGVTQTPRYLIKTRGQQVTLSCSPISGHRSVSWYQQTPGQGLQFLFEYFSETQRNKGNFPGRFSGRQFSNSRSEMNVSTLELGDSALYLCASSRTGTDTEAFFGQGTRLTVV.

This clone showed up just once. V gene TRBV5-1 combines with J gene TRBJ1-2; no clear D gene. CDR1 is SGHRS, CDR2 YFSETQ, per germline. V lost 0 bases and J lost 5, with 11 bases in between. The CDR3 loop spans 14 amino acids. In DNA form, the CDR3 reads TGCGCCAGCAGCTTGGATGAGACAAGATATGGCTACACCTTC. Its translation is CASSLDETRYGYTF.

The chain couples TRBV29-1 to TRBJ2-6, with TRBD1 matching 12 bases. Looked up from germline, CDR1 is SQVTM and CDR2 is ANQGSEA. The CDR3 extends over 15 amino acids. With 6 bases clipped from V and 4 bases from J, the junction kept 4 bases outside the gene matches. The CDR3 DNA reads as TGCAGCGTGGGGGACAGGGGGCCGGGGGCCAACGTCCTGACTTTC. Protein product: CSVGDRGPGANVLTF.

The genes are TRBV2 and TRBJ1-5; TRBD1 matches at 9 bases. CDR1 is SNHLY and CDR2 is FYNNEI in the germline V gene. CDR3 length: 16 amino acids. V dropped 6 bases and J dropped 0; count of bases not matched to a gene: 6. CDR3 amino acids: CASRGQGSYSNQPQHF. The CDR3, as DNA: TGTGCCAGCAGGGGACAGGGCTCATATAGCAATCAGCCCCAGCATTTT.

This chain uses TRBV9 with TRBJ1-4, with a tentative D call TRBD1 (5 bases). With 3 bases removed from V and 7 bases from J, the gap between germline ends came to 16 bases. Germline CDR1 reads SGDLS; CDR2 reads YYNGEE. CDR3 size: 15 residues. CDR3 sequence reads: CASSAPTSQGEKLFF. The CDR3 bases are TGTGCCAGCAGCGCCCCTACTTCCCAGGGTGAAAAACTGTTTTTT.

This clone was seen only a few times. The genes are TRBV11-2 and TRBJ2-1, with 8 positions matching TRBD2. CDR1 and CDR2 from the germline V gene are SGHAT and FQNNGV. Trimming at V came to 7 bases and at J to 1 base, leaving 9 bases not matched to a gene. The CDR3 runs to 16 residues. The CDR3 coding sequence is TGTGCCAGCACCAACGGGGGGGCGGCATCCTACAATGAGCAGTTCTTC. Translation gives CASTNGGAASYNEQFF.

The CDR3 loop reads CASSTRGGRTEAFF. The CDR3 DNA follows: TGTGCCAGCAGTACCCGAGGAGGGAGGACTGAAGCTTTCTTT. V gene TRBV2 combines with J gene TRBJ1-1; D gene uncertain. V was cut by 5 bases and J by 5 bases, with 15 bases left in between. CDR3 length equals 14 residues. The germline V gene has CDR1 SNHLY and CDR2 FYNNEI.